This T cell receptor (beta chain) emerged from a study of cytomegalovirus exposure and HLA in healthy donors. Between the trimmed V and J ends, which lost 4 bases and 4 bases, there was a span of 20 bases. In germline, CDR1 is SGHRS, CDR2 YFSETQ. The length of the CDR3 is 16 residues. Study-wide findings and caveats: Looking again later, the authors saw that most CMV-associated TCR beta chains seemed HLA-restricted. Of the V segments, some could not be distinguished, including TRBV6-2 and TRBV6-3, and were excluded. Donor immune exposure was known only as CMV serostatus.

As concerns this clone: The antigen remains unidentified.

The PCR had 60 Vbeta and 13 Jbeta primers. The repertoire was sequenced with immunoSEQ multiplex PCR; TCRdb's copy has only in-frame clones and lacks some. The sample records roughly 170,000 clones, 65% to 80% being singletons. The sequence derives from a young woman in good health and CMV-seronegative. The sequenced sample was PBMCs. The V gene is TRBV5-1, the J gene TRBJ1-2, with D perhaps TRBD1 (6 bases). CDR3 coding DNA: TGCGCCAGCAGCCGAGACAGGAGCCAATCCTTCTATGGCTACACCTTC. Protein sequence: CASSRDRSQSFYGYTF.